The source of this T cell receptor beta chain is a study of patients and donors after allogeneic stem cell transplantation. The CDR3 is 16 residues long. Trimming left V 3 bases short and J 2 bases short, with 15 bases between. Germline V gene sequence: CDR1 SGDLS, CDR2 YYNGEE. TCRdb itself ran the RT-PCR reads through MiXCR, one entry per CDR3 protein. The data hold over 150,000 distinct CDR3 sequences, with 25% to 35% observed a single time. The specimen was blood, either unsorted or a sorted T cell fraction (not recorded which). The chain recombines TRBV9 with TRBJ2-1, with a weak D call TRBD1 (7 bases). The clonotype was recovered from a human donor who was either an allogeneic HSCT recipient or a stem cell or donor lymphocyte infusion donor (not recorded which). It is not recorded whose cells these are; they may come from a transplant donor. Here the CDR3 reads CASSGQGGTTYNEQFF. The CDR3 coding sequence is TGTGCCAGCAGCGGACAGGGAGGAACAACCTACAATGAGCAGTTCTTC. Using reference TRBV9 and TRBJ2-1 for the parts outside the CDR3, the full variable domain is DSGVTQTPKHLITATGQRVTLRCSPRSGDLSVYWYQQSLDQGLQFLIQYYNGEERAKGNILERFSAQQFPDLHSELNLSSLELGDSALYFCASSGQGGTTYNEQFFGPGTRLTVL.